These 24 T cell receptor beta chains share one sample of origin, sequenced in a study of PD-1 blockade in mismatch repair-deficient tumors. The repertoire was sequenced with immunoSEQ multiplex PCR; TCRdb's copy has only in-frame clones and lacks some. Here the sample spans around 49,000 clones, 65% to 80% being singletons. The specimen was PBMCs, collected before pembrolizumab treatment. The receptors here all came from an adult with mismatch repair-deficient cancer.

V is TRBV6-6 and J is TRBJ1-1; possible D gene TRBD1, 5 bases. The germline CDR1 and CDR2 sequences are MNHNY and SVGAGI (reference sequence). V shed 8 bases and J shed 1 base, with 11 bases lying between them. CDR3 length: 13 amino acids. The CDR3 sequence is CASSIQGNTEAFF. DNA of the CDR3: TGTGCCAGCTCGATCCAGGGGAACACTGAAGCTTTCTTT.

The genes are TRBV5-6 and TRBJ2-3; 10 bases line up with TRBD2. CDR1 SGHDT and CDR2 YYEEEE come from the germline V gene. The CDR3 is made up of 17 amino acids. The trim removed 3 bases at V and 1 base at J, leaving 8 bases unmatched. DNA for the CDR3: TGTGCCAGCAGCTCGTTCCTAGCGGGAGAAGGCACAGATACGCAGTATTTT. Protein sequence: CASSSFLAGEGTDTQYF.

This sequence joins TRBV30 and TRBJ1-1; D remains unclear. The CDR3 has 13 residues. Germline V CDR1 and CDR2: GTSNPN, SVGIG (reference sequence). Trimming removed 0 bases at V and 2 bases at J, with 7 bases between. CDR3 protein: CAWSVRINTEAFF. The CDR3 DNA reads as TGTGCCTGGAGTGTACGCATTAACACTGAAGCTTTCTTT.

The chain is built from TRBV5-6 and TRBJ2-7, with 14 bases aligning to TRBD2. Germline V gene data show CDR1 as SGHDT and CDR2 as YYEEEE. The CDR3 is 18 residues long. Losses at the gene ends were 4 bases for V and 3 bases for J; bases not matched to a gene: 12. The CDR3: CASSQGTSGRFGNYEQYF. DNA for the CDR3: TGTGCCAGCAGCCAGGGGACTAGCGGGAGATTCGGGAACTACGAGCAGTACTTC.

DNA of the CDR3: TGCGCCAGCAGCTTCGGACAGGGAGGTACGCAGTATTTT. Protein: CASSFGQGGTQYF. The chain combines TRBV5-1 with TRBJ2-3; TRBD1 aligns across 8 bases. There are 13 residues in the CDR3. Germline V gives CDR1 SGHRS, CDR2 YFSETQ. The V segment lost 2 bases and the J segment 8 bases; nucleotides outside the gene matches: 4.

V usage is TRBV6-1 and J usage is TRBJ2-3; D call uncertain. V was pared by 6 bases and J by 2 bases, with 15 bases between. CDR3 length: 15 residues. In germline, CDR1 is MNHNS, CDR2 SASEGT. CDR3 loop: CASRTHPATTDTQYF. The DNA for the CDR3 is TGTGCCAGCAGGACCCACCCCGCGACCACAGATACGCAGTATTTT.

The CDR3 nucleotides read TGTGCCAGCGTCCGGGACTCCTCCTACAATGAGCAGTTCTTC. Translated, it gives CASVRDSSYNEQFF. The V call is TRBV19, the J call TRBJ2-1; maybe TRBD2 (6 bases). V was cut by 9 bases and J by 0 bases, with 12 bases left in between. This CDR3 is 14 amino acids long. Germline CDR1 reads LNHDA; CDR2 reads SQIVND (reference sequence).

CDR3 nucleotides: TGCGCCAGCAGCTTGGACGGCCGGAACACAGATACGCAGTATTTT. It encodes CASSLDGRNTDTQYF. The chain has TRBV5-1 and TRBJ2-3; D gene unclear. V was clipped by 0 bases and J by 2 bases, with 10 bases between them. Per germline, CDR1 SGHRS and CDR2 YFSETQ. This CDR3 has 15 residues.

This chain links TRBV9 with TRBJ2-1; 12 bases align to TRBD2. Losses at the gene ends were 3 bases for V and 10 bases for J; bases not matched to a gene: 8. The germline V gene encodes CDR1 SGDLS and CDR2 YYNGEE. This CDR3 spans 15 amino acids. Here the CDR3 reads CASSGTGTSGREQFF. The CDR3 DNA is TGTGCCAGCAGCGGTACCGGGACTAGCGGGCGCGAGCAGTTCTTC.

The gene calls are TRBV5-6 and TRBJ2-3; D gene ambiguous. This CDR3 comprises 14 residues. CDR1 SGHDT and CDR2 YYEEEE come from the germline V gene. Trimming pared 0 bases from V and 2 bases from J, leaving 7 bases between. CDR3 DNA: TGTGCCAGCAGCTTGGAACCAACCACAGATACGCAGTATTTT. This translates into CASSLEPTTDTQYF.

This clone was detected once. This chain uses TRBV6-1 with TRBJ2-3; 7 nucleotides agree with TRBD2. CDR3 length: 12 residues. Per the germline V gene, CDR1 is MNHNS and CDR2 is SASEGT. Trimming took 9 bases from V and 6 from J; bases not matched to a gene: 6. The CDR3 here is CASSGGGDTQYF. The CDR3 coding sequence is TGTGCCAGTTCCGGGGGAGGGGATACGCAGTATTTT.

This rearrangement joins TRBV6-1 to TRBJ1-4; TRBD1 is a possible D gene (6 bases). Germline V gives CDR1 MNHNS, CDR2 SASEGT. The CDR3 runs to 15 residues. V was cut by 8 bases and J by 8 bases, with 21 bases left in between. In DNA form, the CDR3 reads TGTGCCAGCCAACAAAGGGGGGGCGGGAGGGAAAAACTGTTTTTT. Protein product: CASQQRGGGREKLFF.

This chain connects TRBV12-5 to TRBJ2-2; the match to TRBD2 covers 9 bases. The germline CDR1 and CDR2 sequences are LGHNT and FRNRAP. Trimming took 0 bases from V and 3 from J; bases not matched to a gene: 2. The CDR3 is 16 residues long. CDR3 in DNA: TGTGCTAGTGGTTTGGTAATAGCGGGAGACACCGGGGAGCTGTTTTTT. The encoded protein is CASGLVIAGDTGELFF. Together with reference TRBV12-5 and TRBJ2-2, the CDR3 gives the full variable domain: DARVTQTPRHKVTEMGQEVTMRCQPILGHNTVFWYRQTMMQGLELLAYFRNRAPLDDSGMPKDRFSAEMPDATLATLKIQPSEPRDSAVYFCASGLVIAGDTGELFFGEGSRLTVL.

J is TRBJ2-3 and V is TRBV5-1; TRBD1 matches at 7 bases. The CDR3 sequence is 14 residues long. Germline loops: CDR1 SGHRS, CDR2 YFSETQ. V trimming: 2 bases; J trimming: 1 base; junction bases outside the gene matches: 1. CDR3 DNA sequence: TGCGCCAGCAGCTTCGGACAGGGCACAGATACGCAGTATTTT. Encoded protein: CASSFGQGTDTQYF. Using reference TRBV5-1 and TRBJ2-3 for the parts outside the CDR3, the full variable domain is KAGVTQTPRYLIKTRGQQVTLSCSPISGHRSVSWYQQTPGQGLQFLFEYFSETQRNKGNFPGRFSGRQFSNSRSEMNVSTLELGDSALYLCASSFGQGTDTQYFGPGTRLTVL.

The rearrangement uses TRBV6-6 and TRBJ1-5; 9 bases line up with TRBD1. Losses at the gene ends were 6 bases for V and 5 bases for J; bases not matched to a gene: 8. Germline CDR1 reads MNHNY; CDR2 reads SVGAGI (reference sequence). This CDR3 is built from 15 residues. CDR3 in amino acids: CASRTGTGSYQPQHF. The DNA of the CDR3 is TGTGCCAGCAGAACCGGGACAGGGAGCTATCAGCCCCAGCATTTT.

The chain is built from TRBV30 and TRBJ2-2; a possible D gene is TRBD2 (6 bases). V was trimmed by 5 bases and J by 5 bases, leaving 12 bases between them. Germline V lookup: CDR1 GTSNPN, CDR2 SVGIG (reference sequence). The CDR3 consists of 13 residues. The CDR3 region has the DNA TGTGCCTGGGGGAAGGAGGGGACCGGGGAGCTGTTTTTT. Protein product: CAWGKEGTGELFF.

This chain joins TRBV5-1 and TRBJ1-2; maybe TRBD1 (5 bases). The germline V gene encodes CDR1 SGHRS and CDR2 YFSETQ. This CDR3 has 15 amino acids. Trimming removed 0 bases at V and 6 bases at J, with 15 bases between. The CDR3, as DNA: TGCGCCAGCAGCTTGGAAGGCTCCAGGGTTAATGGCTACACCTTC. Residues: CASSLEGSRVNGYTF. Looking up the rest from reference TRBV5-1 and TRBJ1-2 gives the full variable domain: KAGVTQTPRYLIKTRGQQVTLSCSPISGHRSVSWYQQTPGQGLQFLFEYFSETQRNKGNFPGRFSGRQFSNSRSEMNVSTLELGDSALYLCASSLEGSRVNGYTFGSGTRLTVV.

CDR3 protein: CASSLTAEINNEQFF. CDR3 in DNA: TGTGCCAGCAGCTTAACGGCAGAGATAAACAATGAGCAGTTCTTC. V and J are TRBV11-3 and TRBJ2-1; unclear D gene. Germline V gene sequence: CDR1 SGHNT, CDR2 YENEEA. The V gene lost 2 bases and the J gene lost 5 bases, with 13 bases spanning the gap. The CDR3 covers 15 residues.

In its sample, this clone was seen once. The chain links TRBV9 to TRBJ1-1; D not certain. V was shortened by 0 bases and J by 2 bases, with 5 bases between the two germline ends. The CDR3 loop spans 13 amino acids. The V gene's germline CDR1 is SGDLS and CDR2 YYNGEE. CDR3 sequence: CASSVGPNTEAFF. The CDR3 DNA sequence: TGTGCCAGCAGCGTAGGGCCAAACACTGAAGCTTTCTTT.

This clone showed up just once. The rearrangement joins TRBV18 to TRBJ2-7; the D is unclear. The V end lost 6 bases, the J end lost 4 bases, and 13 bases lay between the germline ends. Per the germline V gene, CDR1 is KGHSH and CDR2 is LQKENI. This CDR3 spans 13 amino acids. CDR3 DNA sequence: TGTGCCAGCTCGCCCGCCGCAAATTACGAGCAGTACTTC. Its translation: CASSPAANYEQYF.

Regarding this clone: Other nucleotide sequences from this sample produce the same CDR3. The chain joins TRBV4-1 to TRBJ2-7; 13 bases are shared with TRBD2. V lost 3 bases, J lost 1 base, and 3 bases stayed unmatched. Per the germline V gene, CDR1 is MGHRA and CDR2 is YSYEKL. CDR3 length: 16 amino acids. CDR3 region: CASSQTLAGGSYEQYF. CDR3 sequence (DNA): TGCGCCAGCAGCCAGACACTAGCGGGAGGGTCCTACGAGCAGTACTTC.

The chain uses TRBV18 and TRBJ2-5; D unclear. The germline V and J ends were trimmed by 2 bases and 2 bases, with 9 bases remaining between them. The germline V gene has CDR1 KGHSH and CDR2 LQKENI. CDR3 length equals 14 residues. The CDR3 nucleotides are TGTGCCAGCTCACCAGTTACCTTGCAAGAGACCCAGTACTTC. Protein product: CASSPVTLQETQYF.

The chain uses TRBV9 and TRBJ2-3, with D unclear. Trimming stripped 2 bases from V and 0 bases from J, with 4 bases between. CDR1 and CDR2 from the germline V gene are SGDLS and YYNGEE. The CDR3 length is 13 residues. In nucleotides, the CDR3 is TGTGCCAGCAGCGTCGACAGCACAGATACGCAGTATTTT. The encoded protein is CASSVDSTDTQYF.

The chain joins TRBV5-4 to TRBJ1-1; D is ambiguous. CDR1 is SGHNT and CDR2 is YYREEE in the germline V gene (reference sequence). The CDR3 has 13 residues. Trimming took 7 bases from V and 4 from J, leaving 14 bases between them. CDR3 sequence reads: CASSWEGGTEAFF. In nucleotides, the CDR3 is TGTGCCAGCTCCTGGGAGGGTGGCACTGAAGCTTTCTTT. The full variable domain, its missing parts supplied by reference TRBV5-4 and TRBJ1-1, is ETGVTQSPTHLIKTRGQQVTLRCSSQSGHNTVSWYQQALGQGPQFIFQYYREEENGRGNFPPRFSGLQFPNYSSELNVNALELDDSALYLCASSWEGGTEAFFGQGTRLTVV.